This T cell receptor beta chain comes out of a study of cytomegalovirus exposure and HLA in healthy donors. Whole-study results and caveats: In a later analysis, an Asian-associated ancestry cluster reportedly showed fewer N-insertions than the roughly 730-donor mean.

V lost 5 bases, J lost 3 bases, and 5 bases stayed unmatched. The germline V gene has CDR1 PRHDT and CDR2 FYEKMQ (reference sequence). CDR3 length equals 15 residues. Points on this clone: The antigen remains unidentified.

The PCR employed 60 Vbeta primers together with 13 Jbeta primers. The protocol was immunoSEQ multiplex PCR, while the TCRdb copy is restricted to in-frame clones and leaves out a portion. This table holds 150,000 to 200,000 clones, about four fifths found once. The rearrangement links TRBV13 to TRBJ2-2, with 8 bases that match TRBD1. The TCR sequence derives from a woman aged 25 to 39 in good health and CMV-seropositive. What was sequenced was PBMCs. In nucleotides, the CDR3 is TGTGCCAGCAGCCCGCGACAGGGGCACACCGGGGAGCTGTTTTTT. It yields the protein CASSPRQGHTGELFF. The full variable domain, in which reference TRBV13 and TRBJ2-2 provide the parts outside the CDR3, is AAGVIQSPRHLIKEKRETATLKCYPIPRHDTVYWYQQGPGQDPQFLISFYEKMQSDKGSIPDRFSAQQFSDYHSELNMSSLELGDSALYFCASSPRQGHTGELFFGEGSRLTVL.